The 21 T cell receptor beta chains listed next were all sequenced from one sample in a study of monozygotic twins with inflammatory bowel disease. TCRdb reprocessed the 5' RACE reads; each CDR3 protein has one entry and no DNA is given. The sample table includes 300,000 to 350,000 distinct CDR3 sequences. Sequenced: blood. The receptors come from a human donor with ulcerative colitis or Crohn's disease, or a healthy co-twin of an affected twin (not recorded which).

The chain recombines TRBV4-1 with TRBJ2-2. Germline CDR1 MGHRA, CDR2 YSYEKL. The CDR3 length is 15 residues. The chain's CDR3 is CASSQDTAATGELFF.

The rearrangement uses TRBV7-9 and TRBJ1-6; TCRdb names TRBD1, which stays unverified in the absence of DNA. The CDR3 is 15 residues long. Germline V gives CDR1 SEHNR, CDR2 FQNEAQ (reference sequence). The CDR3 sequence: CASSPDRGYNSPLHF. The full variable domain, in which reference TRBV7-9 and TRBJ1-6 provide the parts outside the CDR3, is DTGVSQNPRHKITKRGQNVTFRCDPISEHNRLYWYRQTLGQGPEFLTYFQNEAQLEKSRLLSDRFSAERPKGSFSTLEIQRTEQGDSAMYLCASSPDRGYNSPLHFGNGTRLTVT.

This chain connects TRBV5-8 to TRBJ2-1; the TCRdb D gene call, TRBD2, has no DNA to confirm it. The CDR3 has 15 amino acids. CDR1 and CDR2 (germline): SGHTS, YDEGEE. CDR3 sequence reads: CASSLVGVAGYEQFF.

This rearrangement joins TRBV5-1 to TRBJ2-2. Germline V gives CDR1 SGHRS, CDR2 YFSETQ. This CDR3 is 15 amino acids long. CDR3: CASSFGSLNTGELFF.

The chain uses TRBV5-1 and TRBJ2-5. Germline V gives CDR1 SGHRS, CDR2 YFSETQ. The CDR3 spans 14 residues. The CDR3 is CASSLPRDQETQYF.

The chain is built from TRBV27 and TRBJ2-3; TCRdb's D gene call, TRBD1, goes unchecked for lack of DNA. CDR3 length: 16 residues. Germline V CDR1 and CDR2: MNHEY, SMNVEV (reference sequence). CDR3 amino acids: CASSLGRGGPPDTQYF.

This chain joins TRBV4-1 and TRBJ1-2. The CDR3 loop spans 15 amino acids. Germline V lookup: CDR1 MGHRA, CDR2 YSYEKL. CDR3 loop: CASSPQGYSGGGYTF.

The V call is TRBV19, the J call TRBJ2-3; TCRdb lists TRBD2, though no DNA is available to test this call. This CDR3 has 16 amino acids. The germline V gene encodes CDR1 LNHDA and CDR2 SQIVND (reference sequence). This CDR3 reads CASSLRLAGRTDTQYF.

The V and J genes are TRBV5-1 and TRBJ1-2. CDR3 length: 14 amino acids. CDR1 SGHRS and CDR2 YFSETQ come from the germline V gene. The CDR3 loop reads CASSLDTATYGYTF.

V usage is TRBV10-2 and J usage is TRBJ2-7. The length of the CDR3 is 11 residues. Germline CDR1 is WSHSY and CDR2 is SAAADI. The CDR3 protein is CASSEFYEQYF.

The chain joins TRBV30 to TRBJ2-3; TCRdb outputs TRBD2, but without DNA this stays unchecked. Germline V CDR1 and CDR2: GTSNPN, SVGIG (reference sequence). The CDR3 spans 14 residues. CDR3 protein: CAWTLAGSYGAQYF.

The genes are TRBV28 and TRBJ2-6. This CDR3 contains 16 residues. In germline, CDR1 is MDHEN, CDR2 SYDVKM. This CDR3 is CASSPPVGSGANVLTF.

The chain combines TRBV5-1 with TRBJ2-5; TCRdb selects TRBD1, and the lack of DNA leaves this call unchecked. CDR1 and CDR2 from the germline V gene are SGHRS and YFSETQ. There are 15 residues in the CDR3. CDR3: CASSPTGTLEETQYF.

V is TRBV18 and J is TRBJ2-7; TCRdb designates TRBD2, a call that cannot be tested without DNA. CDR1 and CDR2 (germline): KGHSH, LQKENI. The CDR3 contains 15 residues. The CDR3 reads CASSPFGGGEYEQYF.

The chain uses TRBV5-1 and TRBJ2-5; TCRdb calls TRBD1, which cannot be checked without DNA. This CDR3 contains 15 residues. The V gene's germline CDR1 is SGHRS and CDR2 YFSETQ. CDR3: CASSLTGTGDETQYF. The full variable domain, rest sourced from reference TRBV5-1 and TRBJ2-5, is KAGVTQTPRYLIKTRGQQVTLSCSPISGHRSVSWYQQTPGQGLQFLFEYFSETQRNKGNFPGRFSGRQFSNSRSEMNVSTLELGDSALYLCASSLTGTGDETQYFGPGTRLLVL.

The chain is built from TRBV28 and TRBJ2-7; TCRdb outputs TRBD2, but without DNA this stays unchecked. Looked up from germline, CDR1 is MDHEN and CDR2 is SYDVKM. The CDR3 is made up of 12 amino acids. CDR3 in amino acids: CASSKKRDEQYF.

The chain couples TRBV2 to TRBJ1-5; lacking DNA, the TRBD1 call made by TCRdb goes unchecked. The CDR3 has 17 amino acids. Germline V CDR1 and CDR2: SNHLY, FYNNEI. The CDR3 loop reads CASSPGQGMGLGQPQHF.

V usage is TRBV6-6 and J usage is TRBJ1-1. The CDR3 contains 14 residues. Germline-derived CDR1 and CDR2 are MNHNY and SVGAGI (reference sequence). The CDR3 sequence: CASSYSGVNTEAFF.

CDR3 loop: CASSLNRGSETQYF. The chain is built from TRBV27 and TRBJ2-5; TCRdb selects TRBD1, and the lack of DNA leaves this call unchecked. CDR1 MNHEY and CDR2 SMNVEV come from the germline V gene (reference sequence). There are 14 residues in the CDR3.

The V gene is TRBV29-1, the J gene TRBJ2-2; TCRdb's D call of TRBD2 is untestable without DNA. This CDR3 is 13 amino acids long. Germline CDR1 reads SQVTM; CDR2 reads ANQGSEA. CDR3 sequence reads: CSVGLDWSGELFF.

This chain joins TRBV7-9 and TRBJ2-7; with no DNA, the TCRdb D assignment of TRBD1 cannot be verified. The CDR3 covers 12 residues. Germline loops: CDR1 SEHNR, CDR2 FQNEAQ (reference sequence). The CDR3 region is CASSSQGSEQYF. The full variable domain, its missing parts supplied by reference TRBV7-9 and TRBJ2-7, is DTGVSQNPRHKITKRGQNVTFRCDPISEHNRLYWYRQTLGQGPEFLTYFQNEAQLEKSRLLSDRFSAERPKGSFSTLEIQRTEQGDSAMYLCASSSQGSEQYFGPGTRLTVT.